These 25 T cell receptor beta chains were sequenced from one sample in a study of T cell responses to AZD1222 COVID-19 vaccine. Produced via immunoSEQ multiplex PCR; TCRdb's table is partial and in-frame only. Of about 110,000 clones in the sample, about 92% were seen once. The material sequenced was peripheral blood, taken on day 0 of MenACWY control vaccination. Receptors were obtained from an adult in good health.

The V call is TRBV7-6, the J call TRBJ2-1, with 7 bases lining up with TRBD2. J gave up 5 bases and V 7 bases, and 26 bases lay outside the gene matches. The CDR3 extends over 20 amino acids. CDR1 and CDR2 (germline): SGHVS, FNYEAQ. CDR3 DNA: TGTGCCAGCATCAGAATAAGCCTAGCGGACTCCAGTTTGGTGGACAATGAGCAGTTCTTC. This gives the protein CASIRISLADSSLVDNEQFF.

This clone was recorded only once. V and J are TRBV11-1 and TRBJ1-2; no definite D call. Deletions cut 3 bases from V and 1 base from J, with 12 bases between. The CDR3 extends over 15 amino acids. CDR1 and CDR2 (germline): SGHAT, FQDESV (reference sequence). Here the CDR3 reads CASSLDGQSNYGYTF. CDR3 DNA sequence: TGTGCCAGCAGCTTGGACGGGCAGAGTAACTATGGCTACACCTTC.

The chain is built from TRBV28 and TRBJ2-7; D is perhaps TRBD1 or TRBD2 (7 bases each). V gave up 8 bases and J gave up 0 bases, with 20 bases separating them. This CDR3 has 16 residues. Germline V gives CDR1 MDHEN, CDR2 SYDVKM. The DNA of the CDR3 is TGTGCCAGCCTCAGGGGGGGGACGGCCAGCTCCTACGAGCAGTACTTC. Its protein product is CASLRGGTASSYEQYF.

The V call is TRBV2, the J call TRBJ2-3; no definite D call. V lost 3 bases and J 6 bases, leaving 13 bases between the germline ends. CDR1 and CDR2 from the germline V gene are SNHLY and FYNNEI. The CDR3 has 14 amino acids. DNA of the CDR3: TGTGCCAGCAGTGACCGGGCCGCGGAGGATACGCAGTATTTT. As protein: CASSDRAAEDTQYF.

The rearrangement uses TRBV6-6 and TRBJ1-2, with a weak D call TRBD1 (5 bases). The germline gives CDR1 MNHNY, CDR2 SVGAGI (reference sequence). The CDR3 contains 16 residues. V was shortened by 1 base and J by 7 bases, with 19 bases between the two germline ends. In DNA form, the CDR3 reads TGTGCCAGCAGTTACTTTAATACACAGGAGTTCACTGGCTACACCTTC. Its protein is CASSYFNTQEFTGYTF.

J is TRBJ1-1 and V is TRBV6-2 or TRBV6-3; D gene unclear. V was clipped by 4 bases and J by 0 bases, with 6 bases between them. This CDR3 has 13 residues. In germline, CDR1 is MNHEY, CDR2 SVGEGT. This CDR3 reads CASSSTVNTEAFF. As DNA, the CDR3 is TGTGCCAGCAGTTCGACTGTGAACACTGAAGCTTTCTTT.

This chain uses TRBV2 with TRBJ2-3; D not resolved. V was clipped by 4 bases and J by 0 bases, with 8 bases between them. The V gene's germline CDR1 is SNHLY and CDR2 FYNNEI. This CDR3 is built from 14 residues. CDR3 sequence: CASSGSVSTDTQYF. For the CDR3, the DNA is TGTGCCAGCAGTGGGTCGGTTAGCACAGATACGCAGTATTTT.

The chain joins TRBV6-5 to TRBJ1-3; the D is unclear. The germline V and J ends were trimmed by 0 bases and 4 bases, with 10 bases remaining between them. CDR1 and CDR2 (germline): MNHEY, SVGAGI. The CDR3 runs 15 residues. CDR3 nucleotides: TGTGCCAGCAGTTACTCACTCCAATACGGAAACACCATATATTTT. This translates into CASSYSLQYGNTIYF.

The chain has TRBV9 and TRBJ2-2; weak D call: TRBD1 (6 bases). Germline V gene lookup returns CDR1 SGDLS and CDR2 YYNGEE. The CDR3 has 17 residues. Trimming took off 1 base at V and 0 bases at J, with 13 bases between the two ends. The CDR3 spells CASSVTYRASNTGELFF. CDR3 coding DNA: TGTGCCAGCAGCGTAACGTACAGGGCGTCGAACACCGGGGAGCTGTTTTTT.

The rearrangement joins TRBV24-1 to TRBJ1-2; weak D call: TRBD1 (5 bases). V was trimmed by 4 bases and J by 2 bases, leaving 7 bases between them. This CDR3 is built from 13 residues. Germline lookup yields CDR1 KGHDR and CDR2 SFDVKD. CDR3 sequence (DNA): TGTGCCACCAGTGACAGGACAAACTATGGCTACACCTTC. Its protein is CATSDRTNYGYTF.

Regarding this clone: The same CDR3 arises from other DNA sequences in this sample as well. This rearrangement joins TRBV30 to TRBJ1-1; D not resolved. This CDR3 has 13 amino acids. Trimming removed 0 bases at V and 0 bases at J, with 5 bases between. The V gene's germline CDR1 is GTSNPN and CDR2 SVGIG (reference sequence). In DNA, the CDR3 is TGTGCCTGGAGTGTACTAGTGAACACTGAAGCTTTCTTT. Amino acids: CAWSVLVNTEAFF. Drawing the rest from reference TRBV30 and TRBJ1-1, the complete variable domain is SQTIHQWPATLVQPVGSPLSLECTVEGTSNPNLYWYRQAAGRGLQLLFYSVGIGQISSEVPQNLSASRPQDRQFILSSKKLLLSDSGFYLCAWSVLVNTEAFFGQGTRLTVV.

This chain connects TRBV11-2 to TRBJ2-7; no firm D call. V was trimmed by 2 bases and J by 5 bases, leaving 4 bases between them. The CDR3 totals 11 residues. CDR1 SGHAT and CDR2 FQNNGV come from the germline V gene. The CDR3 reads CASSLSHEQYF. DNA for the CDR3: TGTGCCAGCAGCTTATCGCACGAGCAGTACTTC.

The chain couples TRBV6-5 to TRBJ1-1; D is perhaps TRBD1 (6 bases). CDR1 and CDR2 from the germline V gene are MNHEY and SVGAGI. Trimming cost V 9 bases and J 6 bases, with 11 bases left between them. The CDR3 has 11 amino acids. CDR3 protein: CASSTGAEAFF. In DNA, the CDR3 is TGTGCCAGTTCGACAGGTGCTGAAGCTTTCTTT.

This clone was counted a few times. The chain recombines TRBV5-1 with TRBJ1-1, with 8 bases that match TRBD1. Trimming removed 0 bases from V and 6 bases from J; junction bases left unmatched: 10. Germline V gene data show CDR1 as SGHRS and CDR2 as YFSETQ. CDR3 length: 16 residues. The CDR3 loop reads CASSLGADRGIAEAFF. The CDR3 DNA is TGCGCCAGCAGCTTGGGAGCCGACAGGGGAATTGCTGAAGCTTTCTTT.

The genes are TRBV6-1 and TRBJ1-1, with no clear D. Germline loops: CDR1 MNHNS, CDR2 SASEGT. The CDR3 is 14 residues long. The V gene lost 0 bases and the J gene lost 3 bases, with 8 bases spanning the gap. The CDR3 region is CASSEAKYYTEAFF. In DNA, the CDR3 is TGTGCCAGCAGTGAAGCAAAATATTACACTGAAGCTTTCTTT.

This clone has just a few counts. V usage is TRBV4-3 and J usage is TRBJ2-3; the D is unclear. Per the germline V gene, CDR1 is LGHNA and CDR2 is YSLEER. V was cut by 5 bases and J by 3 bases, with 9 bases left in between. The CDR3 has 13 residues. The CDR3 loop reads CASSISRTDTQYF. The CDR3 DNA is TGCGCCAGCAGCATATCGAGGACAGATACGCAGTATTTT.

The chain links TRBV28 to TRBJ1-5; D remains ambiguous. Looked up from germline, CDR1 is MDHEN and CDR2 is SYDVKM. Trimming shortened V by 2 bases and J by 9 bases, and 8 bases separated the two germline ends. The CDR3 extends over 12 amino acids. CDR3 sequence: CASSLEGWPQHF. The CDR3 nucleotides are TGTGCCAGCAGTTTAGAAGGGTGGCCCCAGCATTTT.

V gene TRBV5-8 combines with J gene TRBJ1-5; D is ambiguous. This CDR3 comprises 11 residues. Germline V gene lookup returns CDR1 SGHTS and CDR2 YDEGEE. Trimming took off 0 bases at V and 7 bases at J, with 2 bases between the two ends. The chain's CDR3 is CASSLVQPQHF. CDR3 sequence (DNA): TGTGCCAGCAGCTTGGTCCAGCCCCAGCATTTT.

The chain carries TRBV7-2 and TRBJ2-7; 10 bases line up with TRBD2. V was pared by 1 base and J by 7 bases, with 7 bases of the junction left unmatched. The CDR3 spans 15 residues. CDR1 and CDR2 from the germline V gene are SGHTA and FQGNSA. CDR3 sequence: CASSLEAGGSREQYF. CDR3 sequence (DNA): TGTGCCAGCAGCTTAGAAGCGGGGGGGTCGCGGGAGCAGTACTTC.

The V call is TRBV5-1, the J call TRBJ2-5, with D tentatively TRBD1 or TRBD2 (6 bases each). The CDR3 extends over 16 amino acids. Between the trimmed V and J ends, which lost 2 bases and 2 bases, there was a span of 16 bases. The germline V gene has CDR1 SGHRS and CDR2 YFSETQ. CDR3 in amino acids: CASSFTGRSGQETQYF. The CDR3 coding sequence is TGCGCCAGCAGCTTCACAGGGAGGAGCGGGCAAGAGACCCAGTACTTC.

The chain has TRBV3-1 (or the pseudogene TRBV3-2) and TRBJ2-2; 11 positions match TRBD2. This CDR3 region has 18 residues. Germline V gene lookup returns CDR1 LGHDT and CDR2 YNNKEL (reference sequence). Trimming cost V 1 base and J 2 bases; bases outside gene matches: 6. The CDR3 loop is CASSQGLAGGSNTGELFF. The CDR3 DNA follows: TGTGCCAGCAGCCAAGGGCTAGCGGGGGGTTCTAACACCGGGGAGCTGTTTTTT.

The chain carries TRBV30 and TRBJ2-1; the D is unclear. The CDR3 covers 12 residues. V lost 4 bases to trimming and J lost 9 bases, with 13 bases between them. Germline CDR1 GTSNPN, CDR2 SVGIG (reference sequence). The CDR3 bases are TGTGCCTGGAAACAGTCGTTCGGTGAGCAGTTCTTC. This codes for CAWKQSFGEQFF.

The chain recombines TRBV6-5 with TRBJ2-7, with TRBD1 identical over 7 bases. The CDR3 has 15 amino acids. Looked up from germline, CDR1 is MNHEY and CDR2 is SVGAGI. The ends lost 6 bases at V and 1 base at J; junction bases unmatched: 9. Here the CDR3 reads CASSPRQGGSYEQYF. The CDR3 bases are TGTGCCAGCAGCCCCCGACAGGGTGGTTCCTACGAGCAGTACTTC.

The chain carries TRBV19 and TRBJ1-5; 8 nucleotides align to TRBD1. CDR3 length: 14 residues. Per germline, CDR1 LNHDA and CDR2 SQIVND (reference sequence). V lost 3 bases and J lost 4; bases outside the gene matches: 2. CDR3 in DNA: TGTGCCAGTAGTATTAGACAGGGGAATCAGCCCCAGCATTTT. Protein sequence: CASSIRQGNQPQHF.

The rearrangement links TRBV6-5 to TRBJ1-1; D call uncertain. The CDR3 has 14 residues. Trimming shortened V by 10 bases and J by 5 bases, and 20 bases separated the two germline ends. The germline gives CDR1 MNHEY, CDR2 SVGAGI. This CDR3 reads CATSRRILRTEAFF. CDR3 in DNA: TGTGCCACCTCACGGAGGATTTTAAGGACTGAAGCTTTCTTT.